A selection of T cell receptor beta chains follows, all from one sample in a study of blood T cell repertoires in COVID-19. Clones were sequenced by immunoSEQ multiplex PCR, and TCRdb holds only the in-frame ones, with some missing. Of just over 300,000 clones listed, nearly 90% are singletons. The sequenced sample consisted of PBMCs or T cells enriched from blood (not recorded which). The receptors stem from a woman between 18 and 30 years old with acute COVID-19. The CDR3 runs from the conserved cysteine through the conserved F or W. Fields, in order: D gene, J gene, V gene, clone size, CDR3 DNA, CDR3 protein. The D gene is left open where the match is weak. Rows may omit the clone size; those that give it use once, few, many or a size class.

d_call: -
j_call: TRBJ1-6
v_call: TRBV6-5
clone_size: -
cdr3_nt: TGTGCCAGCAGTTTCCAAACTGATTCACCCCTCCACTTT
cdr3_aa: CASSFQTDSPLHF

d_call: TRBD1
j_call: TRBJ1-6
v_call: TRBV10-3
clone_size: once
cdr3_nt: TGTGCCATCAGTGAGAGTGGTTTAATGAGGGGGCAGGGTAATTCACCCCTCCACTTT
cdr3_aa: CAISESGLMRGQGNSPLHF

d_call: -
j_call: TRBJ1-1
v_call: TRBV6-5
clone_size: few
cdr3_nt: TGTGCCAGCAGTTACCTCAACAGGAACACTGAAGCTTTCTTT
cdr3_aa: CASSYLNRNTEAFF

d_call: -
j_call: TRBJ2-2
v_call: TRBV5-1
clone_size: -
cdr3_nt: TGCGCCAGCAGCTTGGCGGGGGTTCGGGAGCTGTTTTTT
cdr3_aa: CASSLAGVRELFF

d_call: -
j_call: TRBJ1-1
v_call: TRBV4-2
clone_size: -
cdr3_nt: TGTGCCAGCAGCCAAGAACCCGGCAGGGGAAACACTGAAGCTTTCTTT
cdr3_aa: CASSQEPGRGNTEAFF

d_call: TRBD2
j_call: TRBJ2-1
v_call: TRBV18
clone_size: -
cdr3_nt: TGTGCCAGCTCACCCATAGCGGGGGTCTCCTACAATGAGCAGTTCTTC
cdr3_aa: CASSPIAGVSYNEQFF

d_call: -
j_call: TRBJ1-4
v_call: TRBV19
clone_size: -
cdr3_nt: TGTGCCAGTAGTCCTCTCGACGGACTTGGAAATGAAAAACTGTTTTTT
cdr3_aa: CASSPLDGLGNEKLFF

d_call: -
j_call: TRBJ1-5
v_call: TRBV20-1
clone_size: -
cdr3_nt: TGCAGTGTCCCGGGGGGGCGGCTTCAGCATTTT
cdr3_aa: CSVPGGRLQHF

d_call: -
j_call: TRBJ2-3
v_call: TRBV3-1/TRBV3-2
clone_size: -
cdr3_nt: TGTGCCAGCAGCCAAGCCCGGGACTCTTCTAGCACAGATACGCAGTATTTT
cdr3_aa: CASSQARDSSSTDTQYF

d_call: TRBD1
j_call: TRBJ1-1
v_call: TRBV19
clone_size: -
cdr3_nt: TGTGCCAGTACCCATGGGCATGACAGGGTCGGGAACACTGAAGCTTTCTTT
cdr3_aa: CASTHGHDRVGNTEAFF

d_call: -
j_call: TRBJ2-7
v_call: TRBV28
clone_size: -
cdr3_nt: TGTGCCAGCAGTTCTAGCGCCCACGAGCAGTACTTC
cdr3_aa: CASSSSAHEQYF

d_call: -
j_call: TRBJ2-5
v_call: TRBV7-2
clone_size: -
cdr3_nt: TGTGCCAGCAGCTTAGATGTGGCAGCAGCGATCGAGACCCAGTACTTC
cdr3_aa: CASSLDVAAAIETQYF

d_call: TRBD1
j_call: TRBJ1-3
v_call: TRBV6-5
clone_size: -
cdr3_nt: TGTGCCAGCAAGGGACAGGTGTCTGGAAACACCATATATTTT
cdr3_aa: CASKGQVSGNTIYF

d_call: -
j_call: TRBJ1-2
v_call: TRBV6-5
clone_size: -
cdr3_nt: TGTGCCAGCAGTTACTCGATTCAGAACTATGGCTACACCTTC
cdr3_aa: CASSYSIQNYGYTF

d_call: -
j_call: TRBJ1-4
v_call: TRBV28
clone_size: -
cdr3_nt: TGTGCCAGCAGTTTTTCCGGGACTAATGAAAAACTGTTTTTT
cdr3_aa: CASSFSGTNEKLFF

d_call: -
j_call: TRBJ2-3
v_call: TRBV24-1
clone_size: -
cdr3_nt: TGTGCCACCAGTGAGCCCCCCAGGACAGATACGCAGTATTTT
cdr3_aa: CATSEPPRTDTQYF